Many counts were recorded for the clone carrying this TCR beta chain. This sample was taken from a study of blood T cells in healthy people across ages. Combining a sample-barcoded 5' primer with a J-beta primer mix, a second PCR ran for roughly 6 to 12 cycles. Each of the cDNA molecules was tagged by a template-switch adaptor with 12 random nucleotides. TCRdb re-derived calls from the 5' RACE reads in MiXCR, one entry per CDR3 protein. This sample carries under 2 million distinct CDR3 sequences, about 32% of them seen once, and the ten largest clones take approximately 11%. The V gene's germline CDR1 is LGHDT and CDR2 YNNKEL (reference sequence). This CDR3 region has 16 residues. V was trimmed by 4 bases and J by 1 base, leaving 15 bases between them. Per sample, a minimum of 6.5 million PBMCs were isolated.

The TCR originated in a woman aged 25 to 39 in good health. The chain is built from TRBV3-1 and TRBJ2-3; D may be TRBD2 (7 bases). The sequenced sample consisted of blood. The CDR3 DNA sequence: TGTGCCAGCAGCCCTAATGCGGGGGCTGGCACAGATACGCAGTATTTT. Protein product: CASSPNAGAGTDTQYF.